The entry below describes one T cell receptor (beta chain). The specificity of this receptor is unknown. Per-nucleotide qualities are absent, and no much larger clonotype sits a single base away. This sample is drawn from a study of cytomegalovirus exposure and HLA in healthy donors (dated by TCRdb to 2016 to 2017). Describing the broader study: According to an earlier analysis of 450 to 650 of the donors, roughly 180 million T cells yielded roughly 110 million unique TCR beta sequences and about 300 Gb of sequence data. About five DR-DQ haplotypes were treated as single units for association and clustering because of strong linkage in the cohort. Alongside the repertoire data, information on donor age, sex, ethnicity and CMV serostatus was compiled. An earlier analysis of approximately 640 of the donors applied high-throughput TCR beta sequencing to assess whether each TCR beta V gene segment acted as functional or pseudogenic. Both class I and class II loci were covered by HLA typing, at four-digit resolution. The T cell repertoires of several hundred subjects were profiled by immunosequencing and related to cytomegalovirus serostatus. The study combined high-throughput TCR immunosequencing, statistical association of individual TCRs with disease status, and machine learning to predict cytomegalovirus infection status. A later genetic analysis used genome-wide SNP genotypes for about 65% of the roughly 670 donors, treating that subset as a discovery cohort. An early release that covered 500 to 800 HLA-typed donors contained approximately 300 gigabases of sequencing data and 70 million to 100 million unique TCR sequences. In addition to the first cohort of 666 subjects, a separate validation cohort of 100 to 150 different subjects was used. Among the approximately 430 genotyped donors, 81% belonged to the genetic ancestry cluster associated with self-reported Caucasian donors. In a later analysis, previously published TCR beta repertoires from about 640 donors were re-analyzed and high-resolution HLA genotyping was added so that TCR occurrence patterns could be studied. On average, 235,054 unique TCR beta nucleotide sequences were sequenced per donor among a few hundred genotyped donors of the cohort, with roughly 18% of those sequences being non-productive. The number of donors typed differed by locus, with about 620-630 for A, B, C, DRB1 and DQB1, around 500 for DQA1, 600 to 610 for DPA1, and around 450 for DPB1. Every repertoire in the discovery cohort had been generated on one and the same sequencing platform. In the later analysis, no new phenotypic data were used to find candidate immune exposures; instead, reliance was placed on TCR beta sequences and their occurrence across donors. The study aimed to test whether cataloging public T cell receptors could reveal signatures of past pathogen exposure.

V lost 6 bases and J lost 4 bases, and the count of bases not matched to a germline gene is 5. The CDR3 covers 15 residues, taking in both the cysteine and the phenylalanine. The only DNA kept is the CDR3, 45 bases in frame from the first base. As encoded in the germline V gene (reference sequence), CDR1 is LNHDA while CDR2 is SQIVND. In total, more than 500 healthy bone marrow donors made up the cohort. All cohort members were sampled while nominally healthy, although unrecorded immune exposures were likely present. The donor was CMV seronegative and was included in the group of approximately 350 seronegative cohort members. Each donor provided a peripheral blood sample, and peripheral blood mononuclear cells were used for TCR beta sequencing. The Qiagen DNeasy Blood Extraction Kit was used to extract genomic DNA from the blood cell samples. The receptor library was made with the immunoSEQ multiplex PCR assay. The multiplex PCR relied on a mix of 60 forward primers for TCR Vbeta segments and 13 reverse primers for TCR Jbeta segments. Amplification of the CDR3 region of rearranged TCR beta genes was performed with a multiplex PCR assay on genomic DNA. The amplified TCR beta libraries were sequenced on the Illumina HiSeq System as 87-base-pair reads. From the authors' description of their analysis: In a later analysis, 80 million or so unique TCR beta chains were counted across the 650 to 750 repertoires, and around 10 million of these chains were shared by at least two donors. Raw reads were error-corrected and collapsed into unique sequences with a nearest-neighbor algorithm that merged closely related sequences to remove PCR and sequencing errors. CDR3 sequences were aligned to IMGT reference sequences to assign V, D and J gene segments. For a sequence to be retained, a match of at least six nucleotides was required to both a V gene segment and a J gene segment. A rearrangement was called productive if the CDR3 had no stop codons and remained in frame with V and J, and every other rearrangement was called non-productive. Following IMGT convention, CDR3 was defined as the stretch from the second conserved V-encoded cysteine up to the conserved J-encoded phenylalanine. The earlier analysis of 500 to 750 of the donors excluded any sequence lacking an unambiguous match to a single V gene segment. An earlier analysis of 550 to 650 of the donors classified V segments as functional when productive rearrangements were above 56.7% and as segregating when the standard deviation between donors was above 5%. To diagnose cytomegalovirus status from the catalog of TCR beta chain sequences, a statistical classification framework was built. V and J gene assignment, in a later analysis, came from comparing TCR nucleotide sequences with IMGT/GENE-DB human TR gene sequences. In a later analysis, CDR3 sequences and most-parsimonious VDJ recombination scenarios were assigned using the TCRdist pipeline. In a later analysis, each TCR beta chain was defined by its CDR3 amino acid sequence together with its V-gene family, and reads without a unique V-gene family were excluded. To address suspected cross-contamination and a sequencing artifact, a later analysis removed roughly 580 highly shared, low-generation-probability nucleotide sequences. In a later analysis, a clonal expansion index was calculated for each public chain from normalized within-repertoire ranks of inferred template counts. Generation probabilities in a later analysis came from a VDJ recombination model fitted to out-of-frame rearrangements, and those results were checked against IGoR. A later analysis scored TCR-TCR, TCR-HLA and TCR-CMV co-occurrence with hypergeometric tests, applying a repertoire-size bias correction to TCR pairs. False discovery rates were estimated in a later analysis by permuting HLA or CMV assignments 20 times. In a later analysis, co-occurring TCRs were grouped with DBSCAN, and TCRdist sequence similarity was added when clustering was performed within HLA-allele-positive subsets. Repertoires with fewer than 30,000 or more than 120,000 public chains were left out of co-occurrence clustering, as were about five repertoires with anomalous nucleotide sharing. TCRdb retrieved this table from immuneACCESS and kept in-frame rearrangements only. Not all clones are present; in checked studies, unresolved V genes account for under half, and no reason is known for the remainder. V, J and clone size were drawn from that table, and D and trimming were deduced from the DNA. Here the sample has 150,000 or so clones; approximately 86% occur a single time. Together, the top ten hold approximately 1.6% of the sample.

The investigation overall reported the following: Some IMGT-functional V segments, including TRBV6-2 and TRBV6-3, could not be distinguished by the 87-base-pair reads and were therefore excluded. HLA typing was unavailable for some donors at each locus, so association tests used only the typed subset. The earlier analysis of a few hundred of the donors excluded about 16 rarely observed V segments, including chromosome 9 orphons, because counts were too low. A group of highly shared sequence variants was considered likely to be a technical artifact of the sequencing pipeline. A total of fewer than 200 TCR beta chains were listed by the study as associated with cytomegalovirus. Specific HLA alleles were associated with 18,000 or so TCR beta sequences at a false discovery rate of 0.05 in a later analysis. According to a later analysis, most CMV-associated TCR beta chains appeared to be HLA-restricted, and the HLA associations seemed to be driven largely by CMV exposure. In vitro tests confirmed that a few of the cytomegalovirus-associated TCR beta chains recognize cytomegalovirus antigens. A further reported finding was that TCR beta sequences accurately predicted the HLA-A and HLA-B alleles for most subjects in the first cohort. In an earlier analysis of 587 of the donors, most TCR beta V segments appeared in productive rearrangements about 87% or about 30% of the time, broadly matching IMGT annotations. Most TCR sequences were observed very rarely across donors, whereas some public TCRs were present in many individuals. This cohort had only TCR beta chains sequenced, and the lack of alpha or paired-chain data limited which features could be detected. A later analysis reported that several top co-occurrence clusters appeared linked to parvovirus B19, influenza, CMV and Epstein-Barr virus. In a later analysis, the rate of TCR association differed among HLA loci, with DRB1 alleles having the most associated TCRs and HLA-C alleles having the fewest. Compared with equally common non-associated chains, HLA-associated TCR beta chains in a later analysis were more clonally expanded and had lower generation probabilities. In a later genetic analysis, fewer N-insertions in productive TCRs were reported among donors in an Asian-associated ancestry cluster than the roughly 700-donor mean. V-gene and J-gene trimming of TCR beta chains was associated with a missense DCLRE1C variant in a later genetic analysis, and the association was replicated in an independent cohort. The authors suggested that the approach could potentially be extended to other disease states and immunological phenotypes. Assigning TCR associations to individual alleles was difficult when HLA alleles, especially DR and DQ, strongly co-occurred. Cytomegalovirus status was reported to be diagnosed by the classifier with high specificity and sensitivity in both the original and validation cohorts. Linkage disequilibrium might explain the correlated functional status among segregating V segments, but an unknown experimental factor could not be excluded. The only immune exposure information available for the cohort was CMV serostatus. The presence/absence analyses assumed that sequencing depth was roughly uniform across donors, and that assumption may not be true.

The rearranged chain carries TRBV19 and TRBJ2-7; 14 junctional bases match TRBD2. This clonotype was sampled from a male donor in good health and CMV-seronegative. Sequencing input: PBMCs. Read as DNA, the sequence is TGTGCCAGTAGCTACGGGACTAGCGGGAGTTACGAGCAGTACTTC. The encoded protein is CASSYGTSGSYEQYF.